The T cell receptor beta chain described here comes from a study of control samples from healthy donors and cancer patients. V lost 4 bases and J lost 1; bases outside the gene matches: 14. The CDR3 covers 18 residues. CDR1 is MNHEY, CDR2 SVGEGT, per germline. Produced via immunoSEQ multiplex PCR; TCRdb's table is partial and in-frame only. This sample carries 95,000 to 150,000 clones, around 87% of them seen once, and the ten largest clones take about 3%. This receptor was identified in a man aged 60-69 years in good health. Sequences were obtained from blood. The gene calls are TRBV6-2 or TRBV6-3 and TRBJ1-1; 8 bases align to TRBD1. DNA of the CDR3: TGTGCCAGCAGTTTCCATGAGGCCGACAGGGGACGGAACACTGAAGCTTTCTTT. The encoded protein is CASSFHEADRGRNTEAFF.